These T cell receptor beta chains were read from a single sample in a study of neurological immune-mediated disorders. TCRdb recomputed calls from the 5' RACE reads with MiXCR, one row per CDR3 protein. The repertoire has 25,000 to 35,000 distinct CDR3 sequences, approximately 6% of them found once; the top ten carry roughly 2%. The sequencing input was CD4+ T cells from blood. The origin of the receptors is a woman between 45 and 60 years old in good health. Each CDR3 is given with its conserved first and last residue. D genes are given only for firm matches. Clone size is shown for a subset of rows, as once, few, many or a class of expanded clone.

j_gene,d_gene,abundance,v_gene,CDR3aa,CDR3nt
TRBJ2-7,-,many,TRBV28,CASSLNGYEQYF,TGTGCCAGCAGTTTAAACGGCTACGAGCAGTACTTC
TRBJ2-3,TRBD2,many,TRBV7-2,CASKGTSGDSGDTQYF,TGTGCCAGCAAGGGGACTAGCGGGGACTCAGGGGATACGCAGTATTTT
TRBJ2-7,-,many,TRBV28,CASSPSEGNYYEQYF,TGTGCCAGCAGCCCATCTGAGGGTAACTACTACGAGCAGTACTTC
TRBJ2-6,-,-,TRBV10-3,CAISESSGANVLTF,TGTGCCATCAGTGAGTCCTCTGGGGCCAACGTCCTGACTTTC
TRBJ2-3,TRBD2,many,TRBV11-2,CASSRGLAGGTDTQYF,TGTGCCAGCAGCCGGGGACTAGCGGGAGGGACAGATACGCAGTATTTT
TRBJ2-3,-,many,TRBV4-1,CASSQVRAGGADTQYF,TGCGCCAGCAGCCAAGTCCGGGCCGGCGGGGCAGATACGCAGTATTTT
TRBJ2-2,-,many,TRBV20-1,CSARVGGGGRNTGELFF,TGCAGTGCTAGAGTTGGGGGCGGGGGAAGGAACACCGGGGAGCTGTTTTTT
TRBJ2-7,-,many,TRBV27,CASSPSNQGSREQYF,TGTGCCAGCAGTCCCTCAAATCAGGGGTCGAGGGAGCAGTACTTC
TRBJ1-1,-,many,TRBV28,CASSFGRLEAFF,TGTGCCAGCAGTTTCGGTCGACTGGAAGCTTTCTTT
TRBJ2-7,-,many,TRBV2,CASSEVLDSTYEQYF,TGTGCCAGCAGTGAAGTCTTGGACAGCACCTACGAGCAGTACTTC
TRBJ2-1,TRBD2,many,TRBV5-1,CASSLASSGGNDEQFF,TGCGCCAGCAGCTTGGCCTCTAGCGGGGGTAATGATGAGCAGTTCTTC
TRBJ1-3,TRBD1,many,TRBV14,CASSRQGAGNTIYF,TGTGCCAGCAGCCGACAGGGAGCTGGAAACACCATATATTTT
TRBJ2-1,TRBD2,many,TRBV5-1,CASSLNAGGNEQFF,TGCGCCAGCAGCTTGAACGCGGGGGGCAATGAGCAGTTCTTC
TRBJ2-3,-,many,TRBV11-2,CASSLGTPHTDTQYF,TGTGCCAGCAGTCTCGGGACTCCACACACAGATACGCAGTATTTT
TRBJ2-7,-,many,TRBV6-6,CASNKGGRFEQYF,TGTGCCAGCAATAAAGGGGGACGGTTCGAGCAGTACTTC
TRBJ2-5,TRBD1,many,TRBV7-9,CASSLKELRDRTETQYF,TGTGCCAGCAGCCTTAAGGAACTCCGGGACAGGACGGAGACCCAGTACTTC
TRBJ1-6,-,medium-sized,TRBV29-1,CSVRTESNSPLHF,TGCAGCGTTAGGACAGAAAGTAATTCACCCCTCCACTTT
TRBJ2-7,TRBD1,many,TRBV5-8,CASSLGQGPYEQYF,TGTGCCAGCAGCTTAGGACAGGGCCCCTACGAGCAGTACTTC
TRBJ2-1,TRBD2,many,TRBV5-1,CASSLAGGGGHEQFF,TGCGCCAGCAGCTTGGCTGGCGGGGGGGGCCATGAGCAGTTCTTC
TRBJ2-2,TRBD1,many,TRBV5-1,CASSPRDRGIPGELFF,TGCGCCAGCAGCCCCCGGGACAGGGGGATACCCGGGGAGCTGTTTTTT
TRBJ2-1,-,many,TRBV7-3,CASSRWSGSNEQFF,TGTGCCAGCAGCCGGTGGTCAGGGTCCAATGAGCAGTTCTTC
TRBJ2-7,-,many,TRBV5-6,CASSLLQYSYEQYF,TGTGCCAGCAGCTTGCTACAGTACTCCTACGAGCAGTACTTC
TRBJ1-4,-,many,TRBV24-1,CARGAAEKLFF,TGTGCTCGTGGGGCAGCTGAAAAACTGTTTTTT
TRBJ1-5,-,many,TRBV7-8,CASSLYRDTSQPQHF,TGTGCCAGCAGCTTATACAGGGATACGAGTCAGCCCCAGCATTTT
TRBJ1-6,-,many,TRBV5-1,CASSLRGVDSPLHF,TGCGCCAGCAGCTTGAGGGGGGTCGATTCACCCCTCCACTTT
TRBJ2-1,-,many,TRBV7-9,CASSLYPNEQFF,TGTGCCAGCAGCTTGTATCCCAATGAGCAGTTCTTC
TRBJ2-3,TRBD1,many,TRBV5-1,CASSFGTVFGDTQYF,TGCGCCAGCAGCTTCGGGACAGTATTCGGGGATACGCAGTATTTT
TRBJ1-4,-,many,TRBV20-1,CSALNVATNEKLFF,TGCAGTGCCCTCAATGTTGCAACTAATGAAAAACTGTTTTTT
TRBJ1-5,-,many,TRBV12-3/TRBV12-4,CASSLLADQPQHF,TGTGCCAGCAGTTTACTTGCTGATCAGCCCCAGCATTTT
TRBJ2-4,-,few,TRBV28,CASSSPAKLDLQYF,TGTGCCAGCAGTTCCCCCGCCAAATTAGATCTTCAGTACTTC
TRBJ2-7,TRBD2,medium-sized,TRBV5-1,CASSLSGVSYEQYF,TGCGCCAGCAGCTTGAGCGGGGTCTCCTACGAGCAGTACTTC
TRBJ2-7,TRBD2,many,TRBV3-1,CASSLGTNFYEQYF,TGTGCCAGCAGCCTTGGGACTAATTTTTACGAGCAGTACTTC
TRBJ1-6,-,many,TRBV18,CASSPSVLDSPLHF,TGTGCCAGCTCACCATCGGTCTTGGATTCACCCCTCCACTTT
TRBJ1-6,-,many,TRBV7-8,CASSLAADNSPLHF,TGTGCCAGCAGCTTAGCGGCAGATAATTCACCCCTCCACTTT
TRBJ2-6,-,many,TRBV12-3/TRBV12-4,CANRAAGANVLTF,TGTGCCAACAGGGCGGCTGGGGCCAACGTCCTGACTTTC
TRBJ1-5,-,many,TRBV12-3/TRBV12-4,CASSAGGSLNQPQHF,TGTGCCAGCAGCGCAGGCGGCAGCCTGAATCAGCCCCAGCATTTT
TRBJ2-1,-,many,TRBV3-1,CASSHRLLQFF,TGTGCCAGCAGCCACCGTCTGCTACAGTTCTTC
TRBJ2-2,TRBD2,many,TRBV5-1,CASTPVASGGANTGELFF,TGCGCCAGCACCCCGGTGGCTAGCGGGGGCGCGAACACCGGGGAGCTGTTTTTT